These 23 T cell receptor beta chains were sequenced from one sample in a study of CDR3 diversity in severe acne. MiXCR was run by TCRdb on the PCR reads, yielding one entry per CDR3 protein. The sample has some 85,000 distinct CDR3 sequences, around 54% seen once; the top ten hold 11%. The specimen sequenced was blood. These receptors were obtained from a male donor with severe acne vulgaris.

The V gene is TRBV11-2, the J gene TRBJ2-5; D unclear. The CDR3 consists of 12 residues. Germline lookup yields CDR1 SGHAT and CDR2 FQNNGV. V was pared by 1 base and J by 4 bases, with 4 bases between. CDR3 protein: CASSLGSETQYF. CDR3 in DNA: TGTGCCAGCAGCTTAGGTTCAGAGACCCAGTACTTC.

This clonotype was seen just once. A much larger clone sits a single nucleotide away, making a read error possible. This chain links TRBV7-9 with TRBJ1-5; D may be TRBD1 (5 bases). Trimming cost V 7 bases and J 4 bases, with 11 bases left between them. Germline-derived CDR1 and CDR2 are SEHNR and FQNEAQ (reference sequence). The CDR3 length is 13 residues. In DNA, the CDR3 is TGTGCCAGCACACGGGACGCAAATCAGCCCCAGCATTTT. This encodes CASTRDANQPQHF.

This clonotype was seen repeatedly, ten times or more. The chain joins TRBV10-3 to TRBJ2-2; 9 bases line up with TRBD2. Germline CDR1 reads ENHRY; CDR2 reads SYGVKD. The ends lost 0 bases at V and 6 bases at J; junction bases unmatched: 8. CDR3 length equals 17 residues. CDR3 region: CAISESRVAGDPGELFF. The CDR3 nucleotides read TGTGCCATCAGTGAGTCCCGGGTAGCGGGAGATCCCGGGGAGCTGTTTTTT.

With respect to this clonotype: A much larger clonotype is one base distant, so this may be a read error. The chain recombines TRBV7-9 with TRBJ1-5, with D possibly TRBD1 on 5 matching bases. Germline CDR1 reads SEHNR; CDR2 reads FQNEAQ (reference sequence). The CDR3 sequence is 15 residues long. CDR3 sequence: CASSLGGNEGQPRHF. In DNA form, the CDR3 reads TGTGCCAGCAGCTTAGGGGGGAATGAAGGCCAGCCCCGGCATTTT.

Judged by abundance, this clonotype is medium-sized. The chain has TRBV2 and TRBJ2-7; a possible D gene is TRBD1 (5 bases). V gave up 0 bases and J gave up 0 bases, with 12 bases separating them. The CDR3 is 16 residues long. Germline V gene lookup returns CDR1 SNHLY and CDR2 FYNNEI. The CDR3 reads CASSEAPFRASYEQYF. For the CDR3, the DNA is TGTGCCAGCAGTGAAGCGCCCTTCAGGGCCTCCTACGAGCAGTACTTC.

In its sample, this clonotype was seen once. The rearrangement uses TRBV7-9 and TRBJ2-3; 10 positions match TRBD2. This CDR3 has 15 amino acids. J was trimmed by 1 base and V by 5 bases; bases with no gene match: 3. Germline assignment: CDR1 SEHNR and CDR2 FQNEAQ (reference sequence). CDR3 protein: CASSRAGGGTDTQYF. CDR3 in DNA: TGTGCCAGCAGCAGAGCGGGAGGGGGCACAGATACGCAGTATTTT. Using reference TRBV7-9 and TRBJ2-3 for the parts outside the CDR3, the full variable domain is DTGVSQNPRHKITKRGQNVTFRCDPISEHNRLYWYRQTLGQGPEFLTYFQNEAQLEKSRLLSDRFSAERPKGSFSTLEIQRTEQGDSAMYLCASSRAGGGTDTQYFGPGTRLTVL.

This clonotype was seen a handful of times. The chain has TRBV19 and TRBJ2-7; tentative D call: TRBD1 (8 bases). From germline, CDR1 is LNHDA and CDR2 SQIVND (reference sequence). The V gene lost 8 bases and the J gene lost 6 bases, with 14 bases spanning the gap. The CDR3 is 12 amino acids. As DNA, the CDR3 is TGTGCCAGTGCCTACAGGGGGGGCGAGCAGTACTTC. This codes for CASAYRGGEQYF.

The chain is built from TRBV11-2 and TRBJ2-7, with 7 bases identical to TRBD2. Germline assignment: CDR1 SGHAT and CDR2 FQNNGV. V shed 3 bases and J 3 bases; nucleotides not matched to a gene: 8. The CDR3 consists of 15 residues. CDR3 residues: CASSFVSSGNYEQYF. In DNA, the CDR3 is TGTGCCAGCAGCTTCGTGTCTAGCGGAAACTACGAGCAGTACTTC.

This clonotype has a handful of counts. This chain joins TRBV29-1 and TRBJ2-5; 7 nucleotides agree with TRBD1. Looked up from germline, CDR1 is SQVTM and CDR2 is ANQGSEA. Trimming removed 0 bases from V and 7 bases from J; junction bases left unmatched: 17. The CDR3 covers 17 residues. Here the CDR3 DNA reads TGCAGCGTTGAAGATGGGGAGATGGGGGACAGTGCGGGGACCCAGTACTTC. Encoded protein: CSVEDGEMGDSAGTQYF. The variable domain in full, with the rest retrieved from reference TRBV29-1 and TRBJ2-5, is SAVISQKPSRDICQRGTSLTIQCQVDSQVTMMFWYRQQPGQSLTLIATANQGSEATYESGFVIDKFPISRPNLTFSTLTVSNMSPEDSSIYLCSVEDGEMGDSAGTQYFGPGTRLLVL.

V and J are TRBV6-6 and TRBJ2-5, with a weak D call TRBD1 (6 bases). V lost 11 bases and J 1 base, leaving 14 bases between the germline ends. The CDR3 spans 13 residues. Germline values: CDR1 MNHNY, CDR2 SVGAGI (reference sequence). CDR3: CAARTALQETQYF. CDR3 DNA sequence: TGTGCCGCGCGGACAGCCCTCCAAGAGACCCAGTACTTC.

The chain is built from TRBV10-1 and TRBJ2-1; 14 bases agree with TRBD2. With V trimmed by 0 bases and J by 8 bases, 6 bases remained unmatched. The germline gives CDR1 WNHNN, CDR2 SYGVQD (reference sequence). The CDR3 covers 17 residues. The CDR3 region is CASSESLGLAGGDEQFF. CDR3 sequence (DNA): TGCGCCAGCAGTGAGTCACTAGGACTAGCGGGAGGCGATGAGCAGTTCTTC.

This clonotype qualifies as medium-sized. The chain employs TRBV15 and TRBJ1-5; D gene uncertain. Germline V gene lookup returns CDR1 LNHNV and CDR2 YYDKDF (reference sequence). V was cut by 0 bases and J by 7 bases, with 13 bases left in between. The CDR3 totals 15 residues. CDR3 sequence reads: CATSRDKPNDQPQHF. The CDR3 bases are TGTGCCACCAGCAGAGATAAGCCGAATGACCAGCCCCAGCATTTT.

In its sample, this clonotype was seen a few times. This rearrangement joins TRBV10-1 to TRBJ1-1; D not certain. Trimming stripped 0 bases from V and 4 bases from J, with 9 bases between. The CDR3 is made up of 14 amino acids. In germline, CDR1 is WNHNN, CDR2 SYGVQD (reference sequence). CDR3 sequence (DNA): TGCGCCAGCAGTGAGTCTAGCGGGATCACTGAAGCTTTCTTT. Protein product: CASSESSGITEAFF.

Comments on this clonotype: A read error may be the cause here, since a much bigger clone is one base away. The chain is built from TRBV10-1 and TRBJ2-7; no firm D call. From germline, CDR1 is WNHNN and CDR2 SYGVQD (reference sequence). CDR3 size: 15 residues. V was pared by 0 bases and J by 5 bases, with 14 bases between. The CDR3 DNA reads TGCGCCAGCAGTGAGTCTAAAAGTCGGTACCACGAGCAGTACTTC. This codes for CASSESKSRYHEQYF.

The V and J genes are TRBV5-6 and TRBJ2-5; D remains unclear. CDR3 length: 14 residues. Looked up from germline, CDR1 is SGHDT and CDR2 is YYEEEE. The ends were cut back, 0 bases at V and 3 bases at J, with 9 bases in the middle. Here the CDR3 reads CASSLELLKETQYF. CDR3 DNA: TGTGCCAGCAGCTTGGAGCTATTAAAAGAGACCCAGTACTTC. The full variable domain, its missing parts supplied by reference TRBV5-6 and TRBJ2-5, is DAGVTQSPTHLIKTRGQQVTLRCSPKSGHDTVSWYQQALGQGPQFIFQYYEEEERQRGNFPDRFSGHQFPNYSSELNVNALLLGDSALYLCASSLELLKETQYFGPGTRLLVL.

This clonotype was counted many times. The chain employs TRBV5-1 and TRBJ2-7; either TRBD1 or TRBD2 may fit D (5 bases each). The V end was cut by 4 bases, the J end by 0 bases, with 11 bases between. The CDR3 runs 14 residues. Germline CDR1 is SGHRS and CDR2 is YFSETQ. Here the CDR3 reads CASSPGTDSYEQYF. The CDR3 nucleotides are TGCGCCAGCAGCCCAGGGACGGACTCCTACGAGCAGTACTTC. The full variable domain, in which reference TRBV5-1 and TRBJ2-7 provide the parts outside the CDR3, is KAGVTQTPRYLIKTRGQQVTLSCSPISGHRSVSWYQQTPGQGLQFLFEYFSETQRNKGNFPGRFSGRQFSNSRSEMNVSTLELGDSALYLCASSPGTDSYEQYFGPGTRLTVT.

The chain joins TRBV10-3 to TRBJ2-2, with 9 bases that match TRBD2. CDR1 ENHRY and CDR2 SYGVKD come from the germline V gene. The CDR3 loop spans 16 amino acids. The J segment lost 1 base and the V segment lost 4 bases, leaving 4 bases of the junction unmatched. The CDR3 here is CAISATSGRNTGELFF. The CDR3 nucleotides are TGTGCCATCAGTGCGACTAGCGGAAGGAACACCGGGGAGCTGTTTTTT.

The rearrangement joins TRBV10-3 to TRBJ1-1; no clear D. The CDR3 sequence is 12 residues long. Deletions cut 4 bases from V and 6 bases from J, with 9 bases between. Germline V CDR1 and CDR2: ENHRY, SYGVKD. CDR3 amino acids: CAISGSGAEAFF. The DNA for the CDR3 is TGTGCCATCAGTGGTTCTGGGGCTGAAGCTTTCTTT.

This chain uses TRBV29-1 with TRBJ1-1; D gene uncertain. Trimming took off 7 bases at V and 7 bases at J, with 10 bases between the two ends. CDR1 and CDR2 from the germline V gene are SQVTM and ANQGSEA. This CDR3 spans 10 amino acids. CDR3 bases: TGCAGCGCCAGTGTTGGTGAAGCTTTCTTT. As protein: CSASVGEAFF.

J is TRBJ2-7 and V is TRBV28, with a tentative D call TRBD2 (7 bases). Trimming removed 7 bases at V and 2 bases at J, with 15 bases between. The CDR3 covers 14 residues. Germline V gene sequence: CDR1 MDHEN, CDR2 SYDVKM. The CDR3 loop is CASTLRGRAYEQYF. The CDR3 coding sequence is TGTGCCAGCACCCTGAGGGGGAGGGCCTACGAGCAGTACTTC.

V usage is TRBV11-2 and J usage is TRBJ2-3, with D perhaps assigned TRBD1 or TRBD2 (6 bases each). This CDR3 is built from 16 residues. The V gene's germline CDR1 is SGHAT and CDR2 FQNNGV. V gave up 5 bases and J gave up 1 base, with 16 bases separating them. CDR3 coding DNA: TGTGCCAGCAGCCCCGGGGGCGGGACCGGCACAGATACGCAGTATTTT. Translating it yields CASSPGGGTGTDTQYF.

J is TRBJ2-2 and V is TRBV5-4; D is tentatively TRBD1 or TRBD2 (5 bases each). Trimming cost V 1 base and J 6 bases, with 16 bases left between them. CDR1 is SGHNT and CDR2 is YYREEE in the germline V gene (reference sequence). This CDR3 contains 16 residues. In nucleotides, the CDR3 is TGTGCCAGCAGCTTGAACTCTCAGGGACCACCCGGGGAGCTGTTTTTT. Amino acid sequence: CASSLNSQGPPGELFF.

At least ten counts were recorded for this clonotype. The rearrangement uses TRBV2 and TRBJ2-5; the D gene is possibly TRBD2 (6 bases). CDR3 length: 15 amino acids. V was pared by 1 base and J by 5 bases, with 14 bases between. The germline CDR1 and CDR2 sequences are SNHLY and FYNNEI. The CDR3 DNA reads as TGTGCCAGCAGTGAAGATGGAGGGGCTGGGGAGACCCAGTACTTC. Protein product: CASSEDGGAGETQYF.